The rows below give T cell receptor beta chains drawn from one sample of a study of human T cells and chemical hapten exposure. TCRdb passed the RACE reads through MiXCR, listing each CDR3 protein once. This table has under 150,000 distinct CDR3 sequences, around an eighth appearing once. The sample in question was whole blood, obtained in connection with sensitization to the hapten diphenylcyclopropenone (DPC). All receptors derive from a woman aged 45-65 years with alopecia areata. Some clones in this sample may be carry-over from other donors' samples. Each CDR3 is given with its conserved first and last residue.

V gene: TRBV28; CDR3 protein: CASSTAGFSYEQYF
V gene: TRBV28; CDR3 protein: CASSLSYRDTYEQYF
V gene: TRBV12-2; CDR3 protein: CASRILRASRAKNIQYF
V gene: TRBV7-2; CDR3 protein: CASSSGLAVETQYF
V gene: TRBV10-3; CDR3 protein: CAIRGPTEAFF
V gene: TRBV12-3/TRBV12-4; CDR3 protein: CASSSWTVWSYGYTF
V gene: TRBV12-3/TRBV12-4; CDR3 protein: CASSLPRDNSPLHF
V gene: TRBV7-9; CDR3 protein: CASSAPSGGETQYF
V gene: TRBV28; CDR3 protein: CASTGPDTQYF
V gene: TRBV29-1; CDR3 protein: CSVTATGIGELFF
V gene: TRBV28; CDR3 protein: CASSLFGGYTGELFF
V gene: TRBV18; CDR3 protein: CASSPPQGFSYNEQFF
V gene: TRBV5-1; CDR3 protein: CASSFGLESPPTDTQYF
V gene: TRBV5-1; CDR3 protein: CASSSLPGQGDTEAFF
V gene: TRBV7-2; CDR3 protein: CASSLSSSGVYNEQFF
V gene: TRBV5-6; CDR3 protein: CASSQEGEQFF
V gene: TRBV7-6; CDR3 protein: CASSDTRTRGQETQYF
V gene: TRBV12-3/TRBV12-4; CDR3 protein: CASRRTTGGEQYF
V gene: TRBV29-1; CDR3 protein: CSVQGTINTEAFF
V gene: TRBV7-6; CDR3 protein: CASSLARAGELFF
V gene: TRBV7-2; CDR3 protein: CASSYGGLAETQYF
V gene: TRBV7-2; CDR3 protein: CASTLFGYYGYTF
V gene: TRBV18; CDR3 protein: CASSPVTGESGANVLTF
V gene: TRBV6-6; CDR3 protein: CASSSTGEGTEAFF
V gene: TRBV11-2; CDR3 protein: CASSLPGRARNEQFF
V gene: TRBV5-1; CDR3 protein: CASSLGLLLAAKQETQYF
V gene: TRBV4-1; CDR3 protein: CASSLEAAEQFF
V gene: TRBV7-8; CDR3 protein: CASSASRDRGEKLFF
V gene: TRBV2; CDR3 protein: CASSPTQLRAKNIQYF
V gene: TRBV7-8; CDR3 protein: CASSPRRGKTDTQYF
V gene: TRBV12-3/TRBV12-4; CDR3 protein: CASSFDTGLTGELFF
V gene: TRBV7-6; CDR3 protein: CASSFGLAGGSSYNEQFF
V gene: TRBV5-5; CDR3 protein: CASSLAGTGSLVTEAFF
V gene: TRBV29-1; CDR3 protein: CSVGTGGDQPQHF
V gene: TRBV15; CDR3 protein: CATSRSRGNTYNEQFF